This entry concerns a single T cell receptor (beta chain). Its antigen is unknown. This table comes from immunoSEQ multiplex PCR, and its TCRdb copy is limited to in-frame clones, with some not included. This repertoire shows about 98,000 clones, roughly nine tenths found once; its top ten account for less than 6%. This record belongs to a study of T cell responses to AZD1222 COVID-19 vaccine. Whole-study results and caveats: Just a handful of AZD1222 recipients tested seropositive at baseline.

V lost 2 bases and J 7 bases, leaving 10 bases between the germline ends. This CDR3 spans 13 amino acids. CDR1 MNHEY and CDR2 SVGAGI come from the germline V gene. This specimen was peripheral blood, taken on day 0 of AZD1222 vaccination. V usage is TRBV6-5 and J usage is TRBJ2-3, with no clear D. This receptor was taken from an adult in good health. Written as DNA, the CDR3 is TGTGCCAGCAGTTACCAGGACGGCCATACGCAGTATTTT. It yields the protein CASSYQDGHTQYF.